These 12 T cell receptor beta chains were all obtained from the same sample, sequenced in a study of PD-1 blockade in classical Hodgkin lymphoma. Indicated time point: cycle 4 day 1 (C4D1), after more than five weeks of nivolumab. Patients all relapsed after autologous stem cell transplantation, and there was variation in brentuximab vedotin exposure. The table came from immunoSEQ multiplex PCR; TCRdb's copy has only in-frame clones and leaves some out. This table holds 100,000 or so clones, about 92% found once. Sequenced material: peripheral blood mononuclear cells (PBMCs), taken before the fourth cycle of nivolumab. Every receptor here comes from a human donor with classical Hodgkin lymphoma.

The CDR3 here is CASSFRQPSNQPQHF. In nucleotides, the CDR3 is TGTGCCAGCAGTTTCAGGCAGCCTAGCAATCAGCCCCAGCATTTT. The chain couples TRBV27 to TRBJ1-5, with unresolved D. This CDR3 spans 15 amino acids. V was clipped by 3 bases and J by 0 bases, with 9 bases between them. CDR1 is MNHEY, CDR2 SMNVEV, per germline (reference sequence).

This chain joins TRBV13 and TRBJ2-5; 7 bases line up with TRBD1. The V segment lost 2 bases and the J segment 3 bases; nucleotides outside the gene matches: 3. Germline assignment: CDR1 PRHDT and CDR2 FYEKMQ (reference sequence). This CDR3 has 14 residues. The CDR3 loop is CASSLYDREETQYF. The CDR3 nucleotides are TGTGCCAGCAGCTTATATGACAGGGAAGAGACCCAGTACTTC.

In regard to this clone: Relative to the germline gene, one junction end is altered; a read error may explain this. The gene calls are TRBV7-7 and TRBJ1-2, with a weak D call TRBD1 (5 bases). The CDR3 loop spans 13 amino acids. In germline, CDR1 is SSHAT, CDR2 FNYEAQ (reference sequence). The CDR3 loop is CASSPGPNYGYTF. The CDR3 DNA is TGTGCTAGCAGCCCGGGACCAAACTATGGCTACACCTTC. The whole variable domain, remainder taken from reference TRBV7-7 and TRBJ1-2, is GAGVSQSPRYKVTKRGQDVTLRCDPISSHATLYWYQQALGQGPEFLTYFNYEAQPDKSGLPSDRFSAERPEGSISTLTIQRTEQRDSAMYRCASSPGPNYGYTFGSGTRLTVV.

The CDR3 protein is CASSPGEVTDTQYF. The CDR3 DNA reads as TGCGCCAGCAGCCCGGGGGAAGTTACAGATACGCAGTATTTT. The chain recombines TRBV10-1 with TRBJ2-3, with D perhaps matching TRBD2 (6 bases). The V and J ends lost 6 bases and 3 bases respectively, with 13 bases between them. CDR1 and CDR2 (germline): WNHNN, SYGVQD (reference sequence). The length of the CDR3 is 14 residues.

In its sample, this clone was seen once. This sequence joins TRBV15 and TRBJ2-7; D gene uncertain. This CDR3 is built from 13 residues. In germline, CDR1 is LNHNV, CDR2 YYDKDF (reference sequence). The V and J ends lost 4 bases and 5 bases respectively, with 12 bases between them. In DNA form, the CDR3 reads TGTGCCACCAGCATCTCCTTCACGGACGAGCAGTACTTC. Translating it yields CATSISFTDEQYF.

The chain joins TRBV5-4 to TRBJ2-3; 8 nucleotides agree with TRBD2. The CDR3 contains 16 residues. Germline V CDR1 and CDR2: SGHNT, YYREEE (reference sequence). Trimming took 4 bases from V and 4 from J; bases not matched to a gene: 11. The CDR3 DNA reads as TGTGCCAGCAGCCCCCCAGCTAGCGGGTCTTCAGATACGCAGTATTTT. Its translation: CASSPPASGSSDTQYF.

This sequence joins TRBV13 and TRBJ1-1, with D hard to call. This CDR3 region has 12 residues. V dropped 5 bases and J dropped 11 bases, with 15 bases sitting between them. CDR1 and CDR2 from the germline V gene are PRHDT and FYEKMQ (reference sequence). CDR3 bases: TGTGCCAGCAGCGGATCCGGGTCTACGGCTTTCTTT. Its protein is CASSGSGSTAFF. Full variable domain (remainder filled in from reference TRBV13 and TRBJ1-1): AAGVIQSPRHLIKEKRETATLKCYPIPRHDTVYWYQQGPGQDPQFLISFYEKMQSDKGSIPDRFSAQQFSDYHSELNMSSLELGDSALYFCASSGSGSTAFFGQGTRLTVV.

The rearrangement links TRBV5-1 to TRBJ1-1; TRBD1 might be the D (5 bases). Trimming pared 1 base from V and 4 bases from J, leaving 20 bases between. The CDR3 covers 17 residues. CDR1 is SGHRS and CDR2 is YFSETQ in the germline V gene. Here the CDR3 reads CASSLRLGEGRITEAFF. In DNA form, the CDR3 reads TGCGCCAGCAGCTTGCGTCTGGGTGAGGGGCGGATCACTGAAGCTTTCTTT.

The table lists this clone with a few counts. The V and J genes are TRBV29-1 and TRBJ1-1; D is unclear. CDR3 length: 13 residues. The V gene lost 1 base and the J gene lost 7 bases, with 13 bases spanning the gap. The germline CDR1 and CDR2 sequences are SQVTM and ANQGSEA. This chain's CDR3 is CSVEGQQTHEAFF. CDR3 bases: TGCAGCGTTGAAGGCCAGCAGACCCATGAAGCTTTCTTT.

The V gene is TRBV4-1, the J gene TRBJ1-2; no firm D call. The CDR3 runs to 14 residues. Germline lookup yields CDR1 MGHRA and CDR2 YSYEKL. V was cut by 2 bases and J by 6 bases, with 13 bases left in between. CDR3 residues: CASSQSKKRDGYTF. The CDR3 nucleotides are TGCGCCAGCAGCCAATCTAAGAAGAGGGATGGCTACACCTTC.

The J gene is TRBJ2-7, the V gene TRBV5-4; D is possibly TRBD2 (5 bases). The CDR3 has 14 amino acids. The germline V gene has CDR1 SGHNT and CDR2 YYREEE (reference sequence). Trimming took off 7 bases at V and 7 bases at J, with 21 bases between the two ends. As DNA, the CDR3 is TGTGCCAGCTTCGAAGAGGGCCCCCGGCGGGAGCAGTACTTC. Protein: CASFEEGPRREQYF. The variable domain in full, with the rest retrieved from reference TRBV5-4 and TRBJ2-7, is ETGVTQSPTHLIKTRGQQVTLRCSSQSGHNTVSWYQQALGQGPQFIFQYYREEENGRGNFPPRFSGLQFPNYSSELNVNALELDDSALYLCASFEEGPRREQYFGPGTRLTVT.

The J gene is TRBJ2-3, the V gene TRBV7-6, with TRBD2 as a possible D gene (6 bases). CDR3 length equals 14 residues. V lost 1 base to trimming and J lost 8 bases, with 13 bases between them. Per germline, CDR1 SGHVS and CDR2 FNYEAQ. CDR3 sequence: CASSLEPRGSTQYF. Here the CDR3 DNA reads TGTGCCAGCAGCTTAGAACCTCGGGGGAGTACGCAGTATTTT.